The T cell receptor (beta chain) under discussion was sequenced for a study of esophageal squamous cell carcinoma under preoperative chemotherapy. TCRdb re-called the PCR reads through MiXCR, storing one row per CDR3 protein. The sample consists of approximately 30,000 distinct CDR3 sequences, roughly 52% of them appearing once. Regarding this clonotype: The antigen is undetermined.

The time point: before preoperative PTX-NDP chemotherapy. Patients received paclitaxel-nedaplatin as preoperative chemotherapy before surgery. V was cut by 5 bases and J by 1 base, with 11 bases left in between. The germline V gene encodes CDR1 SGHNT and CDR2 YENEEA. This CDR3 spans 14 amino acids. General study results and limits: After treatment, tumor-infiltrating lymphocytes apparently came partly from blood T cells. Chemotherapy was followed by significantly higher TCR diversity in peripheral T cells only, not tumor-infiltrating lymphocytes. After paclitaxel-nedaplatin, abundant clones were more likely to contract than amplify.

This sample was obtained from a patient given preoperative chemotherapy. This sequence originates from a human donor with esophageal squamous cell carcinoma. The donor label of this sample is uncertain. The rearrangement joins TRBV11-3 to TRBJ2-5; D ambiguous. CDR3 nucleotides: TGTGCCAGCAGCCGAAGGGCAATCCAAGAGACCCAGTACTTC. As protein: CASSRRAIQETQYF.